This note documents a single TCR beta chain sequence. This sample is part of a study of response to subunit inactivated influenza vaccine. V trimming: 4 bases; J trimming: 6 bases; junction bases outside the gene matches: 3. The CDR3 length is 13 residues. TCRdb reanalysed the RT-PCR reads using MiXCR and keeps one entry per CDR3 protein. The sample lists 530,000 or so distinct CDR3 sequences, 14% occurring once. This sequence originates from a man over 45 who received an inactivated influenza vaccine. Sample: PBMCs from blood, taken about 12 days after vaccination. This chain uses TRBV12-3 or TRBV12-4 with TRBJ1-5, with 7 bases identical to TRBD1. The CDR3 here is CASSSTGIQPQHF. CDR3 coding DNA: TGTGCCAGCAGTTCGACAGGGATTCAGCCCCAGCATTTT.